The 25 T cell receptor beta chains given below trace back to one sample, sequenced in a study of PD-L1 blockade in urothelial cancer. Assay: immunoSEQ multiplex PCR; the TCRdb copy retains only in-frame clones and omits some. Found here are around 130,000 clones, about four fifths of them singletons; the top ten hold 3.2%. Sample time point: pretreatment peripheral blood. The sample was PBMCs, taken around atezolizumab (anti-PD-L1) treatment. The receptors shown here come from a man aged 50 or older with urothelial cancer.

The chain couples TRBV6-4 to TRBJ2-5; D remains unclear. The germline V gene has CDR1 MRHNA and CDR2 SNTAGT. This CDR3 is 16 amino acids long. The V gene lost 0 bases and the J gene lost 2 bases, with 13 bases spanning the gap. The DNA of the CDR3 is TGTGCCAGCAGTGACTCGAATAAATTACTACAAGAGACCCAGTACTTC. Protein: CASSDSNKLLQETQYF.

The chain employs TRBV27 and TRBJ2-1; TRBD2 matches 12 bases. Germline-derived CDR1 and CDR2 are MNHEY and SMNVEV (reference sequence). This CDR3 has 17 amino acids. V dropped 6 bases and J dropped 1; count of bases not matched to a gene: 7. The CDR3 region is CASREGLAGLSYNEQFF. The CDR3 coding sequence is TGTGCCAGCAGGGAGGGACTAGCGGGTCTTTCCTACAATGAGCAGTTCTTC.

V and J are TRBV7-2 and TRBJ2-2; 12 positions match TRBD2. Trimming at V came to 5 bases and at J to 5 bases, leaving 3 bases not matched to a gene. CDR3 size: 15 residues. CDR1 and CDR2 from the germline V gene are SGHTA and FQGNSA. CDR3: CASSTLAGGTGELFF. The CDR3 nucleotides are TGTGCCAGCAGCACTCTAGCGGGAGGGACCGGGGAGCTGTTTTTT.

This clone showed up many times. The chain has TRBV2 and TRBJ2-7; 7 bases are shared with TRBD2. CDR3 length: 14 amino acids. The germline CDR1 and CDR2 sequences are SNHLY and FYNNEI. The ends lost 3 bases at V and 3 bases at J; junction bases unmatched: 5. The CDR3 nucleotides read TGTGCCAGCAGTGATAGCTGGGGGGGCTACGAGCAGTACTTC. It is translated as CASSDSWGGYEQYF.

This clone was seen only a few times. The chain's CDR3 is CASSPPWDRGGETYEQYF. In nucleotides, the CDR3 is TGTGCCAGCAGCCCACCGTGGGACAGGGGCGGAGAAACCTACGAGCAGTACTTC. This rearrangement joins TRBV7-9 to TRBJ2-7, with TRBD1 matching 10 bases. The CDR3 extends over 18 amino acids. V was pared by 5 bases and J by 2 bases, with 15 bases of the junction left unmatched. The germline gives CDR1 SEHNR, CDR2 FQNEAQ (reference sequence).

The rearrangement joins TRBV28 to TRBJ1-6, with 7 bases aligning to TRBD1. The trim removed 5 bases at V and 8 bases at J, leaving 3 bases unmatched. The CDR3 totals 13 residues. Germline-derived CDR1 and CDR2 are MDHEN and SYDVKM. In nucleotides, the CDR3 is TGTGCCAGCAGTAAGGGGGCGCATTCACCCCTCCACTTT. As protein: CASSKGAHSPLHF. The whole variable domain, filled in from reference TRBV28 and TRBJ1-6, reads DVKVTQSSRYLVKRTGEKVFLECVQDMDHENMFWYRQDPGLGLRLIYFSYDVKMKEKGDIPEGYSVSREKKERFSLILESASTNQTSMYLCASSKGAHSPLHFGNGTRLTVT.

V and J are TRBV7-2 and TRBJ2-1, with 9 bases fitting TRBD2. Germline assignment: CDR1 SGHTA and CDR2 FQGNSA. Trimming took 4 bases from V and 1 from J; bases not matched to a gene: 5. This CDR3 comprises 16 residues. Here the CDR3 DNA reads TGTGCCAGCAGCTCGGGACTAGCCCTTTCCTACAATGAGCAGTTCTTC. Encoded protein: CASSSGLALSYNEQFF.

This clone was detected once. The CDR3 coding sequence is TGTGCCAGCACCTTCCGTTGGGACAGGCAAGGCTACACCTTC. Protein: CASTFRWDRQGYTF. This chain links TRBV28 with TRBJ1-2; 8 positions match TRBD1. Germline-derived CDR1 and CDR2 are MDHEN and SYDVKM. The CDR3 loop spans 14 amino acids. Losses at the gene ends were 7 bases for V and 8 bases for J; bases not matched to a gene: 12.

The V and J genes are TRBV4-1 and TRBJ2-7; 7 nucleotides align to TRBD2. CDR3 size: 14 residues. Germline V gene sequence: CDR1 MGHRA, CDR2 YSYEKL. V lost 0 bases and J lost 8; bases outside the gene matches: 7. In DNA, the CDR3 is TGCGCCAGCAGCCAAGATTCGGGACTACCACAGCAGTACTTC. Translating gives CASSQDSGLPQQYF.

The chain carries TRBV9 and TRBJ2-7, with TRBD2 matching over 8 bases. The CDR3 contains 15 residues. Germline assignment: CDR1 SGDLS and CDR2 YYNGEE. Trimming took 4 bases from V and 5 from J; bases not matched to a gene: 11. Here the CDR3 reads CASSTSSGSSDEQYF. CDR3 bases: TGTGCCAGCAGCACGTCAAGCGGGAGTTCAGACGAGCAGTACTTC.

The chain is built from TRBV19 and TRBJ2-7; possibly TRBD2 for D (5 bases). Per the germline V gene, CDR1 is LNHDA and CDR2 is SQIVND (reference sequence). This CDR3 region has 12 residues. With 6 bases removed from V and 1 base from J, the gap between germline ends came to 7 bases. The CDR3 sequence is CASSGISYEQYF. The CDR3 bases are TGTGCCAGTAGCGGGATTTCCTACGAGCAGTACTTC.

This clone was counted only a few times. The chain carries TRBV10-1 and TRBJ2-2, with D perhaps TRBD2 (6 bases). The CDR3 is 14 residues long. The ends were cut back, 3 bases at V and 6 bases at J, with 11 bases in the middle. Germline CDR1 WNHNN, CDR2 SYGVQD (reference sequence). CDR3 coding DNA: TGCGCCAGCAGTGATCGGGAGAGCGCCGGGGAGCTGTTTTTT. Amino acid sequence: CASSDRESAGELFF.

CDR3 sequence reads: CSARGLNEQFF. As DNA, the CDR3 is TGCAGTGCTAGAGGTCTAAATGAGCAGTTCTTC. The gene calls are TRBV20-1 and TRBJ2-1; D is unclear. CDR3 size: 11 residues. Between the trimmed V and J ends, which lost 1 base and 7 bases, there was a span of 5 bases. CDR1 is DFQATT and CDR2 is SNEGSKA in the germline V gene (reference sequence).

The J gene is TRBJ2-1, the V gene TRBV7-9; perhaps TRBD2 as D (5 bases). The V end lost 4 bases, the J end lost 2 bases, and 15 bases lay between the germline ends. Germline V gene lookup returns CDR1 SEHNR and CDR2 FQNEAQ (reference sequence). The CDR3 is made up of 16 amino acids. CDR3 bases: TGTGCCAGCAGCTCCGGGGTTGCGGGCCCCTACAATGAGCAGTTCTTC. Protein product: CASSSGVAGPYNEQFF.

This clone was counted only a few times. The V and J genes are TRBV28 and TRBJ1-6; a possible D gene is TRBD1 (5 bases). Deletions cut 10 bases from V and 14 bases from J, with 15 bases between. There are 11 residues in the CDR3. The germline gives CDR1 MDHEN, CDR2 SYDVKM. CDR3 protein: CAISGGATLHF. DNA of the CDR3: TGTGCCATTTCCGGAGGGGCAACCCTCCACTTT.

V is TRBV6-6 and J is TRBJ1-1; 9 nucleotides match TRBD1. This CDR3 contains 13 residues. After removal of 6 bases from V and 4 bases from J, the junction contained 3 bases not matched to a gene. Germline V gene lookup returns CDR1 MNHNY and CDR2 SVGAGI (reference sequence). Here the CDR3 reads CASRDRGSTEAFF. Written as DNA, the CDR3 is TGTGCCAGCAGGGACAGGGGTTCCACTGAAGCTTTCTTT.

In its sample, this clone was seen a few times. The V call is TRBV19, the J call TRBJ1-4, with D perhaps matching TRBD1 (5 bases). V dropped 6 bases and J dropped 10 bases, with 12 bases sitting between them. CDR3 length equals 12 residues. Germline V gene sequence: CDR1 LNHDA, CDR2 SQIVND (reference sequence). The CDR3 nucleotides read TGTGCCAGTAGGCGCGGGGACGGAAAACTGTTTTTT. It encodes CASRRGDGKLFF.

A single count supports this clone. V usage is TRBV19 and J usage is TRBJ2-3, with 9 bases matching TRBD1. Germline V lookup: CDR1 LNHDA, CDR2 SQIVND (reference sequence). The CDR3 totals 15 residues. Unmatched junction bases numbered 6, after V lost 6 bases and J lost 2 bases. The CDR3 reads CASREGTGFTDTQYF. DNA of the CDR3: TGTGCCAGTAGGGAGGGGACAGGGTTCACAGATACGCAGTATTTT.

This clone is a singleton in its sample. The V and J genes are TRBV5-6 and TRBJ1-2, with D maybe TRBD1 (5 bases). Germline V gene sequence: CDR1 SGHDT, CDR2 YYEEEE. The CDR3 loop spans 14 amino acids. The V end was cut by 3 bases, the J end by 2 bases, with 11 bases between. The CDR3 DNA reads as TGTGCCAGCAGCTACCAGACAGCCAACTATGGCTACACCTTC. It specifies CASSYQTANYGYTF. The full variable domain, completed using reference TRBV5-6 and TRBJ1-2, is DAGVTQSPTHLIKTRGQQVTLRCSPKSGHDTVSWYQQALGQGPQFIFQYYEEEERQRGNFPDRFSGHQFPNYSSELNVNALLLGDSALYLCASSYQTANYGYTFGSGTRLTVV.

This clone was found a few times. V and J are TRBV4-2 and TRBJ2-2; 8 nucleotides align to TRBD2. CDR1 and CDR2 (germline): LGHNA, YNFKEQ. The CDR3 is made up of 18 amino acids. With V trimmed by 0 bases and J by 3 bases, 9 bases remained unmatched. DNA of the CDR3: TGTGCCAGCAGCCAAGAAGAGGGACTAGTGAGGCACACCGGGGAGCTGTTTTTT. It translates to CASSQEEGLVRHTGELFF.

This clone was detected once. This sequence joins TRBV28 and TRBJ1-4; D is unresolved. The CDR3 runs 12 residues. Trimming removed 5 bases from V and 7 bases from J, with 8 bases in between. From germline, CDR1 is MDHEN and CDR2 SYDVKM. The CDR3 nucleotides read TGTGCCAGCAGTCCCAGGCCTGAAAAACTGTTTTTT. This translates into CASSPRPEKLFF.

Here the CDR3 reads CASSELGGGDEQYF. The CDR3 DNA reads TGTGCCAGCAGTGAACTGGGGGGGGGCGACGAGCAGTACTTC. The J gene is TRBJ2-7, the V gene TRBV6-1, with D possibly being TRBD2 (7 bases). The CDR3 covers 14 residues. Germline CDR1 MNHNS, CDR2 SASEGT. Trimming removed 2 bases from V and 5 bases from J, with 13 bases in between.

The chain recombines TRBV6-5 with TRBJ2-7; D is unresolved. With 6 bases removed from V and 3 bases from J, the gap between germline ends came to 6 bases. Per germline, CDR1 MNHEY and CDR2 SVGAGI. There are 11 residues in the CDR3. The CDR3 region has the DNA TGTGCCAGCAGCAACAACTACGAGCAGTACTTC. Protein sequence: CASSNNYEQYF.

The V call is TRBV27, the J call TRBJ2-2; TRBD1 matches at 7 bases. The CDR3 extends over 15 amino acids. Germline V gene sequence: CDR1 MNHEY, CDR2 SMNVEV (reference sequence). Losses at the gene ends were 6 bases for V and 0 bases for J; bases not matched to a gene: 4. CDR3 in amino acids: CASRLQGTNTGELFF. For the CDR3, the DNA is TGTGCCAGCAGGTTACAGGGGACGAACACCGGGGAGCTGTTTTTT.

This clone has just one count. A junction boundary mismatches the germline segment, possibly from a read error. The chain has TRBV7-7 and TRBJ2-1; TRBD2 might be the D (5 bases). The germline CDR1 and CDR2 sequences are SSHAT and FNYEAQ (reference sequence). The CDR3 runs to 14 residues. CDR3 coding DNA: TGTGCTAGCAGCTTGAGCGGACTTCAAAATGAGCAGTTCTTC. Its translation is CASSLSGLQNEQFF.